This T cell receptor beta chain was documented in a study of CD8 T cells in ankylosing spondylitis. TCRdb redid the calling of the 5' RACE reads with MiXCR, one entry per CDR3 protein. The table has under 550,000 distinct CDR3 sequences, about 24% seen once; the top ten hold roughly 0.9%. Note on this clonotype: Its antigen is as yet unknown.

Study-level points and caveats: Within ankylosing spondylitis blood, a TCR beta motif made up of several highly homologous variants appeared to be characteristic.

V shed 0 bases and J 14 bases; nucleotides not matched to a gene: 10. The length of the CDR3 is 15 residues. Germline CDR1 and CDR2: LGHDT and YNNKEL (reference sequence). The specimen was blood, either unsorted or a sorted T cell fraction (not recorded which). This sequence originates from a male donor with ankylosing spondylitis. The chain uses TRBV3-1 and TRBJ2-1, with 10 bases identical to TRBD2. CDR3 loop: CASSQDLTSGPRKFF. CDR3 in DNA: TGTGCCAGCAGCCAAGATCTGACTAGCGGGCCTCGGAAGTTCTTC.